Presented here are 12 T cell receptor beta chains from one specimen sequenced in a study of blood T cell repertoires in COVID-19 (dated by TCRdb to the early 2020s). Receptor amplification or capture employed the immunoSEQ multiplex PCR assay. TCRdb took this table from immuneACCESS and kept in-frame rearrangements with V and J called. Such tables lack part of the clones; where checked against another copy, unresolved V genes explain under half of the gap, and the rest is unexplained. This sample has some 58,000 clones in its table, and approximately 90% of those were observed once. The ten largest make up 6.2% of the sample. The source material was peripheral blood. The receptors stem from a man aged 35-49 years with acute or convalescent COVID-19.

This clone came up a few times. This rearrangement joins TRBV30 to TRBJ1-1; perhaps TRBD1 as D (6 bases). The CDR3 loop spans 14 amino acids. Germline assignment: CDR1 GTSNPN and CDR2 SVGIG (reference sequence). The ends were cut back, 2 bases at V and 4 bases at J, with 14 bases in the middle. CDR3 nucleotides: TGTGCCTGGAGTACAGGGACGAAGGGCACTGAAGCTTTCTTT. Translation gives CAWSTGTKGTEAFF. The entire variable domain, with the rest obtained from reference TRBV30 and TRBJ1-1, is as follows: SQTIHQWPATLVQPVGSPLSLECTVEGTSNPNLYWYRQAAGRGLQLLFYSVGIGQISSEVPQNLSASRPQDRQFILSSKKLLLSDSGFYLCAWSTGTKGTEAFFGQGTRLTVV.

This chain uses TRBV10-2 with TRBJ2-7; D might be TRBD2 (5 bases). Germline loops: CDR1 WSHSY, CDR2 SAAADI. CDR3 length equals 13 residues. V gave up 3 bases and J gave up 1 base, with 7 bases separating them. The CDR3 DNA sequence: TGCGCCAGCAGTGACAGCGGTTCCTACGAGCAGTACTTC. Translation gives CASSDSGSYEQYF.

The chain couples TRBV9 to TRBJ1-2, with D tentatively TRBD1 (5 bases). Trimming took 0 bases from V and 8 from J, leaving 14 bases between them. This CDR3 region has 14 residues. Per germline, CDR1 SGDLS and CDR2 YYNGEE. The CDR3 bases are TGTGCCAGCAGCGTAGAGGCAGGGCTAGTAGGCTACACCTTC. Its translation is CASSVEAGLVGYTF.

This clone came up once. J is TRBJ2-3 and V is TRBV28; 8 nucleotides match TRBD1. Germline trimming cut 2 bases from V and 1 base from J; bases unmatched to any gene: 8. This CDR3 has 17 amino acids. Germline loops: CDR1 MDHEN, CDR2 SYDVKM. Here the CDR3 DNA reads TGTGCCAGCAGTTTAGGCAGGGGGCCTTTTGGCACAGATACGCAGTATTTT. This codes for CASSLGRGPFGTDTQYF.

The CDR3 sequence is CASSIGLGPNQPQHF. The CDR3, as DNA: TGTGCCAGTAGTATCGGGCTGGGGCCGAATCAGCCCCAGCATTTT. The V and J genes are TRBV19 and TRBJ1-5; D might be TRBD1 (5 bases). Germline-derived CDR1 and CDR2 are LNHDA and SQIVND (reference sequence). CDR3 length: 15 residues. V was clipped by 3 bases and J by 4 bases, with 13 bases between them.

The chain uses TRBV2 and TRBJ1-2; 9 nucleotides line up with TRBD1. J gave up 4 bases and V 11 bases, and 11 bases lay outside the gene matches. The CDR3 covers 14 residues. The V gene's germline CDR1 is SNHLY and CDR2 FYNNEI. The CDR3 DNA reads TGTGCCCTGGGAGGACAGGGGCCACTCTATGGCTACACCTTC. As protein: CALGGQGPLYGYTF.

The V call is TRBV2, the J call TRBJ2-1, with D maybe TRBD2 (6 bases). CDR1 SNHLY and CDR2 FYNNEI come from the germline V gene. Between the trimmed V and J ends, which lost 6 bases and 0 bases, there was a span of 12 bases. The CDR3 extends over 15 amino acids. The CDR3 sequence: CASSPSASSYNEQFF. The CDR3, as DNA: TGTGCCAGCAGCCCTAGCGCCAGCTCCTACAATGAGCAGTTCTTC.

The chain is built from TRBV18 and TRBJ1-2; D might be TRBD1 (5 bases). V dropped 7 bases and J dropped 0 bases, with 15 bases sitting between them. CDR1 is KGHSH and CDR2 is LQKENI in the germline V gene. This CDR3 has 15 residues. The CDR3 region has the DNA TGTGCCAGCTTCCGCCCGACAGACACTAACTATGGCTACACCTTC. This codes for CASFRPTDTNYGYTF.

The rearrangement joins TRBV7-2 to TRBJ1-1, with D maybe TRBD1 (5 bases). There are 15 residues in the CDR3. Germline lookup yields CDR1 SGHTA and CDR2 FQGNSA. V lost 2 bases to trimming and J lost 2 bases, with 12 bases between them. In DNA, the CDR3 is TGTGCCAGCAGCTTATCGGGGGTTCGAAACACTGAAGCTTTCTTT. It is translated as CASSLSGVRNTEAFF.

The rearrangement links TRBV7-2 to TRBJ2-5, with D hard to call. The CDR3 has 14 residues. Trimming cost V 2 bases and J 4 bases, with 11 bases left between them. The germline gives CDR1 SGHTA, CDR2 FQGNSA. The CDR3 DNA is TGTGCCAGCAGCTTAACGGTTCCGCGAGAGACCCAGTACTTC. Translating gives CASSLTVPRETQYF.

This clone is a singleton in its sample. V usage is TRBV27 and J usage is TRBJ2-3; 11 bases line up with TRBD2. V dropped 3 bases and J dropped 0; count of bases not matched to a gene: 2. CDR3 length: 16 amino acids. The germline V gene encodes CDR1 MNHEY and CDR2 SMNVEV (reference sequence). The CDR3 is CASSLTSGTSTDTQYF. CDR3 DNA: TGTGCCAGCAGTTTGACTAGCGGGACTAGCACAGATACGCAGTATTTT.

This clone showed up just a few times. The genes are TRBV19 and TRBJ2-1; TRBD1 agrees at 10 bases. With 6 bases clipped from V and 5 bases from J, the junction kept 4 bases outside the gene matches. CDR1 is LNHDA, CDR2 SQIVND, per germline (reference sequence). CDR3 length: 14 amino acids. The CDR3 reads CASSRGQGNNEQFF. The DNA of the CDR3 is TGTGCCAGTAGCAGGGGACAGGGGAACAATGAGCAGTTCTTC. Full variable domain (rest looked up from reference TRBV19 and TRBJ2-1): DGGITQSPKYLFRKEGQNVTLSCEQNLNHDAMYWYRQDPGQGLRLIYYSQIVNDFQKGDIAEGYSVSREKKESFPLTVTSAQKNPTAFYLCASSRGQGNNEQFFGPGTRLTVL.